The sequence of this TCR beta chain was determined in a study of OX40 agonist ivuxolimab in advanced cancers. There are 14 residues in the CDR3. Deletions cut 6 bases from V and 3 bases from J, with 12 bases between. CDR1 is MNHEY, CDR2 SVGAGI, per germline. Sequencing used immunoSEQ multiplex PCR; TCRdb keeps in-frame clones, though not all of them. The sample shows just over 50,000 clones, 88% of them seen only once. The V and J genes are TRBV6-5 and TRBJ1-5, with a possible D match to TRBD1 (6 bases). The sequence was obtained from an adult with an advanced solid tumor such as melanoma, head and neck, liver or kidney cancer. This sample comprised CD4+ or CD8+ T cells sorted from blood, obtained in a trial of the OX40 agonist ivuxolimab. The CDR3 region is CASRKDSLNQPQHF. In nucleotides, the CDR3 is TGTGCCAGCAGAAAGGACAGCCTCAATCAGCCCCAGCATTTT.